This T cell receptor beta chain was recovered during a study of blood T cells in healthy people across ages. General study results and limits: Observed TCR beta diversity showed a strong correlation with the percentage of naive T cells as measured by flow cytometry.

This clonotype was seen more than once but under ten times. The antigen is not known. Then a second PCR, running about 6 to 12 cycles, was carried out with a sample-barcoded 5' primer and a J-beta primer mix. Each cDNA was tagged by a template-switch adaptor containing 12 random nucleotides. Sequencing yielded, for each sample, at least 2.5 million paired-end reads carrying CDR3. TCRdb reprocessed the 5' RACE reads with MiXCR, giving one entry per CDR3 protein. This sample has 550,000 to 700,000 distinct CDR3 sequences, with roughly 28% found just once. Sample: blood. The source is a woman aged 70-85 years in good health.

The CDR3 sequence: CASRKRGPYNEQFF. CDR3 DNA sequence: TGTGCCAGCAGGAAGCGGGGACCCTACAATGAGCAGTTCTTC. The chain uses TRBV6-1 and TRBJ2-1; TRBD2 matches 7 bases. V lost 6 bases, J lost 2 bases, and 4 bases stayed unmatched. The germline V gene encodes CDR1 MNHNS and CDR2 SASEGT. This CDR3 is built from 14 residues.